Included here is one T cell receptor (beta chain) sequence, with context. TCRdb keeps only in-frame clones here, not all; method: immunoSEQ multiplex PCR. This table has some 55,000 clones, roughly 89% appearing once. The entry originates in a study of graft-versus-host responses after intestinal transplantation. The germline V gene has CDR1 SGHTA and CDR2 FQGNSA. CDR3 length equals 16 residues. Trimming stripped 3 bases from V and 7 bases from J, with 22 bases between. Sequenced material: PBMCs, taken more than 650 days after intestinal transplant. The rearrangement uses TRBV7-2 and TRBJ2-7; tentative D call: TRBD2 (6 bases). This receptor was taken from a human patient who received an intestinal transplant, so some T cells may come from the graft donor. The CDR3 DNA is TGTGCCAGCAGCTTTTGGACGCCAGGTGGGACTTGGGAGCAGTACTTC. It translates to CASSFWTPGGTWEQYF. Full variable domain (remainder filled in from reference TRBV7-2 and TRBJ2-7): GAGVSQSPSNKVTEKGKDVELRCDPISGHTALYWYRQSLGQGLEFLIYFQGNSAPDKSGLPSDRFSAERTGGSVSTLTIQRTQQEDSAVYLCASSFWTPGGTWEQYFGPGTRLTVT.